This T cell receptor (beta chain) was sequenced during a study of T cell changes during pregnancy in multiple sclerosis. Libraries were prepared by immunoSEQ multiplex PCR; TCRdb keeps only in-frame clonotypes and omits some of them. This sample carries 40,000 to 45,000 clones, about 92% of them seen once, and the ten largest clones take roughly 0.67%. V was trimmed by 1 base and J by 0 bases, leaving 30 bases between them. Germline V CDR1 and CDR2: LGHNA, YNFKEQ. The CDR3 runs 22 residues. V is TRBV4-2 and J is TRBJ1-1; D possibly corresponds to TRBD1 (6 bases). Sample: CD4+ T cells from peripheral blood mononuclear cells, taken in the third trimester of pregnancy. The sequence came from a female donor with multiple sclerosis, enrolled in a pregnancy study. The CDR3 region has the DNA TGTGCCAGCAGCCAAGTAAATCGAAGCAGGGGTTGGGGTAATGGGCTGAACACTGAAGCTTTCTTT. Its protein product is CASSQVNRSRGWGNGLNTEAFF.